This record looks at one T cell receptor (beta chain) sequence and its context. Its specificity is unknown. The data derive from a study of T cell responses to AZD1222 COVID-19 vaccine. The CDR3 is 15 amino acids. The V gene's germline CDR1 is SGHKS and CDR2 YYEKEE (reference sequence). V dropped 0 bases and J dropped 8 bases, with 15 bases sitting between them. The study, taken as a whole, reports: Spike-specific TCR breadth and depth were elevated following two AZD1222 doses. Donors were chiefly white British, with a greater number of females, and clonal diversity was perhaps underestimated. Only five or six AZD1222 recipients were seropositive at baseline.

The protocol was immunoSEQ multiplex PCR, while the TCRdb copy is restricted to in-frame clones and leaves out a portion. The table shows about 97,000 clones, with roughly 84% occurring only once. The sample in question was peripheral blood, obtained on day 0 of AZD1222 vaccination. The chain recombines TRBV5-5 with TRBJ2-1; maybe TRBD2 (5 bases). The TCR originated in an adult in good health. The CDR3 loop reads CASSLEGAVGYEQFF. As DNA, the CDR3 is TGTGCCAGCAGCTTGGAGGGAGCCGTAGGGTATGAGCAGTTCTTC.